Listed here is a single T cell receptor beta chain. What it binds is unknown. Sequenced by immunoSEQ multiplex PCR; TCRdb stores in-frame clones only, minus some. The data contain around 110,000 clones, more than 85% of them seen just once; the ten biggest clones take up 0.95% to 1.5%. The sample belongs to a study of graft-versus-host responses after intestinal transplantation. The wider study: Multivisceral, liver-intestinal, or isolated intestinal transplants were received by the recipients. For around 3 years after anti-thymocyte globulin induction, all recipients took tacrolimus and steroids. Regarding the study as a whole: Recipient marrow harbored GvH clones, some of which surfaced first in ileum or blood. Early after transplant, HvG clones declined as circulating GvH clones peaked.

Trimming left V 0 bases short and J 7 bases short, with 16 bases between. The CDR3 consists of 16 residues. In germline, CDR1 is MGHRA, CDR2 YSYEKL. The starting material was unstimulated CD8+ T cells sorted from spleen or lymph node cells, obtained before transplant. This receptor was obtained from a human donor who was the organ donor for an intestinal transplant. The rearrangement uses TRBV4-1 and TRBJ2-1, with D uncertain. The CDR3 DNA sequence: TGCGCCAGCAGCCAAGAGGAGCCGGTCCCTTGGAATGAGCAGTTCTTC. Its translation: CASSQEEPVPWNEQFF.